These T cell receptor beta chains were read from a single sample in a study of blood T cell repertoires in COVID-19. TCRdb's table, derived via immunoSEQ multiplex PCR, lists solely in-frame clones and lacks some. The profile shows about 110,000 clones, roughly two thirds of them singletons. The sequenced sample consisted of peripheral blood. The receptors derive from a human donor with acute or convalescent COVID-19. The donor label of this sample is uncertain. Each CDR3 is given with its conserved first and last residue. The order of the fields is clone size, V gene, D gene, CDR3 length, J gene, CDR3 protein, CDR3 DNA. The D gene is left open where the match is weak. Expanded clones get a size class; other rows say once, few or many, or leave the size out.

-	TRBV6-1	TRBD1	16	TRBJ1-2	CASSENPGQGGVGYTF	TGTGCCAGCAGTGAAAATCCGGGACAGGGTGGTGTAGGCTACACCTTC
-	TRBV18	-	16	TRBJ1-5	CASSPNTPRSNQPQHF	TGTGCCAGCTCACCCAATACACCTCGTAGCAATCAGCCCCAGCATTTT
-	TRBV19	-	15	TRBJ1-6	CATKPGQPYNSPLHF	TGTGCCACCAAGCCCGGACAGCCCTATAATTCACCCCTCCACTTT
-	TRBV14	TRBD1	14	TRBJ1-1	CASSQAAGGTEAFF	TGTGCCAGCAGCCAAGCCGCAGGGGGAACTGAAGCTTTCTTT
many	TRBV19	TRBD1	13	TRBJ2-7	CASKGTGAYEQYF	TGTGCCAGTAAGGGGACAGGAGCCTACGAGCAGTACTTC
-	TRBV6-5	-	14	TRBJ2-4	CASSPSQGIGIQYF	TGTGCCAGCAGTCCCTCCCAGGGGATAGGCATTCAGTACTTC
-	TRBV7-6	-	16	TRBJ1-5	CASSLAPTGSNQPQHF	TGTGCCAGCAGCTTAGCTCCAACAGGGAGCAATCAGCCCCAGCATTTT
-	TRBV6-2/TRBV6-3	-	14	TRBJ1-2	CASSYPDSLYGYTF	TGTGCCAGCAGTTACCCTGACAGCCTATATGGCTACACCTTC
few	TRBV4-1	TRBD1	19	TRBJ1-5	CASSQILGQGLYSNQPQHF	TGCGCCAGCAGCCAAATTTTGGGACAGGGACTTTATAGCAATCAGCCCCAGCATTTT
-	TRBV19	-	14	TRBJ1-4	CASSWDSLGEKLFF	TGTGCCAGTAGTTGGGACTCCCTGGGAGAAAAACTGTTTTTT
-	TRBV28	-	14	TRBJ1-6	CANQPGGVNSPLHF	TGTGCCAACCAACCGGGGGGGGTTAATTCACCCCTCCACTTT
-	TRBV24-1	TRBD1	17	TRBJ2-5	CATSDLGAGTGKETQYF	TGTGCCACCAGTGATTTAGGTGCCGGGACAGGGAAAGAGACCCAGTACTTC
-	TRBV18	TRBD1	15	TRBJ2-1	CASRVGRGPYNEQFF	TGTGCCAGCCGAGTGGGCAGGGGGCCCTATAATGAGCAGTTCTTC
-	TRBV19	TRBD1	13	TRBJ1-6	CASAGTGVSPLHF	TGTGCCAGTGCTGGGACAGGGGTATCACCCCTCCACTTT
once	TRBV4-1	-	16	TRBJ1-2	CASSQAPLESAYGYTF	TGCGCCAGCAGCCAAGCCCCCCTAGAGAGCGCCTATGGCTACACCTTC
few	TRBV6-2/TRBV6-3	-	14	TRBJ1-6	CASSRQAGGSPLHF	TGTGCCAGCAGTCGCCAGGCCGGTGGTTCACCCCTCCACTTT
-	TRBV2	TRBD1	15	TRBJ1-3	CASTSGGTGGNTIYF	TGTGCCAGCACCTCCGGGGGGACAGGTGGAAACACCATATATTTT
-	TRBV18	-	20	TRBJ1-1	CASSPDALRFHAGLNTEAFF	TGTGCCAGCTCACCAGACGCCCTGCGGTTTCACGCCGGTTTGAACACTGAAGCTTTCTTT
-	TRBV3-1/TRBV3-2	TRBD2	16	TRBJ2-1	CASSHHGGGKYNEQFF	TGTGCCAGCAGCCACCATGGCGGGGGGAAGTACAATGAGCAGTTCTTC
-	TRBV7-8	-	13	TRBJ1-1	CASSHRVNTEAFF	TGTGCCAGCAGCCACCGGGTGAACACTGAAGCTTTCTTT
many	TRBV18	-	13	TRBJ1-5	CASSQGRQWPQHF	TGTGCCAGCTCCCAGGGGCGGCAATGGCCCCAGCATTTT
-	TRBV27	TRBD1	17	TRBJ1-4	CASASGTGGHHGEKLFF	TGTGCCAGCGCATCCGGGACAGGGGGCCACCACGGGGAAAAACTGTTTTTT
-	TRBV12-5	TRBD1	16	TRBJ1-4	CASGLVIGTANEKLFF	TGTGCTAGTGGTTTGGTAATAGGGACAGCCAATGAAAAACTGTTTTTT
few	TRBV5-1	-	14	TRBJ1-2	CASSLAEGYYGYTF	TGCGCCAGCAGCTTGGCCGAGGGATACTATGGCTACACCTTC
-	TRBV5-1	-	13	TRBJ2-5	CASSREWSETQYF	TGCGCCAGCAGCCGGGAATGGTCGGAGACCCAGTACTTC
-	TRBV6-1	-	16	TRBJ1-5	CASSGGHPNSNQPQHF	TGTGCCAGCAGTGGAGGACACCCGAATAGCAATCAGCCCCAGCATTTT
once	TRBV19	TRBD1	16	TRBJ2-6	CASSPDRGAGANVLTF	TGTGCCAGTAGTCCAGACAGGGGAGCTGGGGCCAACGTCCTGACTTTC
-	TRBV2	TRBD1	15	TRBJ1-5	CASRGTGGGYQPQHF	TGTGCCAGCAGGGGGACAGGGGGCGGGTATCAGCCCCAGCATTTT
-	TRBV7-6	TRBD2	15	TRBJ2-3	CASSFTSGGTDTQYF	TGTGCCAGCAGCTTTACTAGCGGGGGGACAGATACGCAGTATTTT
few	TRBV28	TRBD1	15	TRBJ1-6	CASRSQGASNSPLHF	TGTGCCAGCAGGAGCCAGGGGGCATCTAATTCACCCCTCCACTTT
-	TRBV6-5	-	13	TRBJ1-3	CASSYGQGNTIYF	TGTGCCAGCAGTTACGGACAGGGAAACACCATATATTTT
few	TRBV2	-	13	TRBJ1-2	CASSEPGIRGYTF	TGTGCCAGCAGTGAACCAGGGATAAGGGGCTACACCTTC
-	TRBV7-2	TRBD1	14	TRBJ2-1	CASSSWTGNNEQFF	TGTGCCAGCAGCTCCTGGACAGGGAACAATGAGCAGTTCTTC
-	TRBV5-1	TRBD2	14	TRBJ2-3	CASSLVAGVDTQYF	TGCGCCAGCAGCTTGGTCGCGGGGGTAGATACGCAGTATTTT
once	TRBV5-8	TRBD1	16	TRBJ2-2	CASSPGTGSHTGELFF	TGTGCCAGCAGCCCAGGGACAGGGTCTCATACCGGGGAGCTGTTTTTT
-	TRBV18	-	17	TRBJ1-3	CASSPYREQGAGNTIYF	TGTGCCAGCTCACCGTACAGGGAACAAGGGGCTGGAAACACCATATATTTT
-	TRBV2	TRBD2	15	TRBJ2-1	CASRVTSGGYNEQFF	TGTGCCAGCAGGGTGACTAGCGGGGGGTACAATGAGCAGTTCTTC
many	TRBV6-5	TRBD1	15	TRBJ2-6	CARRQGARGANVLTF	TGTGCCAGGAGACAGGGGGCGCGTGGGGCCAACGTCCTGACTTTC
-	TRBV5-5	TRBD1	15	TRBJ2-3	CASSPGTGTTDTQYF	TGTGCCAGCAGCCCCGGGACAGGGACGACAGATACGCAGTATTTT
once	TRBV2	-	14	TRBJ2-1	CASSAGGSYNEQFF	TGTGCCAGCAGTGCGGGGGGCTCGTACAATGAGCAGTTCTTC
few	TRBV3-1/TRBV3-2	TRBD2	16	TRBJ2-1	CASSRGSGGSYNEQFF	TGTGCCAGCAGCCGGGGGAGCGGGGGGTCATACAATGAGCAGTTCTTC
-	TRBV3-1/TRBV3-2	TRBD1	18	TRBJ2-2	CASTPLFQGQGGTGELFF	TGTGCCAGCACCCCACTGTTTCAGGGACAGGGAGGCACCGGGGAGCTGTTTTTT
-	TRBV19	TRBD1	15	TRBJ2-7	CASSIGTGGSYEQYF	TGTGCCAGTAGTATCGGGACAGGGGGCTCCTACGAGCAGTACTTC
-	TRBV30	-	15	TRBJ1-3	CAWSAIAGGGNTIYF	TGTGCCTGGAGTGCCATCGCGGGGGGCGGAAACACCATATATTTT
few	TRBV9	TRBD2	14	TRBJ2-3	CASGPGLDTDTQYF	TGTGCCAGCGGACCGGGACTAGACACAGATACGCAGTATTTT
once	TRBV30	TRBD1	18	TRBJ1-2	CAWRPYSTGGARNYGYTF	TGTGCCTGGAGACCTTATTCTACAGGGGGCGCAAGAAACTATGGCTACACCTTC
-	TRBV5-6	-	16	TRBJ2-3	CASSLAPLAAYDTQYF	TGTGCCAGCAGCTTGGCCCCCTTAGCAGCCTACGATACGCAGTATTTT
-	TRBV6-1	TRBD2	14	TRBJ2-7	CASSENTSGYEQYF	TGTGCCAGCAGTGAAAATACTAGCGGCTACGAGCAGTACTTC